A selection of T cell receptor beta chains follows, all from one sample in a study of siplizumab effects on memory and regulatory T cells. Sequencing was performed with immunoSEQ multiplex PCR; in TCRdb, only in-frame clones are kept and a portion is missing. This table has 95,000 to 100,000 clones, roughly 91% appearing once. The sample taken for sequencing was non-Treg CD4+ T cells sorted from blood. The receptors were sampled from a human donor in good health. Each CDR3 is given with its conserved first and last residue.

>TRBJ1-2|TRBV6-1
CASVSWGGYTF
>TRBJ1-1|TRBV6-5
CASQFFTEAFF
>TRBJ2-1|TRBV28
CASRTDGPSSYNEQFF
>TRBJ1-5|TRBV4-1
CASSRGEKQQPQHF
>TRBJ2-7|TRBV19
CASSTSVEGYEQYF
>TRBJ2-1|TRBV28
CASRRTGYNEQFF
>TRBJ2-3|TRBV28
CASTPVAGGTDTQYF
>TRBJ2-3|TRBV15
CATSSGAFPSTDTQYF
>TRBJ2-2|TRBV11-3
CASSRANTGELFF
>TRBJ2-7|TRBV5-1
CASSLTGDLPYEQYF
>TRBJ2-1|TRBV15
CATSRDWRTGLYNEQFF
>TRBJ1-4|TRBV5-6
CASSLDPRDEKLFF
>TRBJ2-5|TRBV15
CATSPGARGGGKTQYF
>TRBJ2-1|TRBV7-9
CASSLAMGLAGDINEQFF
>TRBJ2-1|TRBV18
CASSPGLLGEQFF
>TRBJ2-3|TRBV11-3
CASSFGRSTDTQYF
>TRBJ2-3|TRBV7-9
CASSSTSGTSTDTQYF
>TRBJ2-3|TRBV11-3
CASSWTSGSLTDTQYF
>TRBJ2-7|TRBV27
CASSLTRLYEQYF
>TRBJ2-2|TRBV7-9
CASSPRQVTGELFF
>TRBJ1-1|TRBV5-1
CASSFHRGSPMNTEAFF
>TRBJ1-1|TRBV18
CASSPRGTLNTEAFF
>TRBJ2-3|TRBV5-4
CASSAGTSGSSTDTQYF
>TRBJ2-7|TRBV5-6
CASSLGIDRGSYEQYF
>TRBJ1-2|TRBV30
CAWSVRVGGYTF
>TRBJ2-7|TRBV6-1
CASTYPGQGSYEQYF
>TRBJ2-7|TRBV15
CATSRDAGQSSYEQYF
>TRBJ2-1|TRBV5-4
CASSLSGTPARNEQFF
>TRBJ1-4|TRBV6-1
CASSSDLGEKLFF
>TRBJ1-5|TRBV19
CASSSHSFRGNQPQHF
>TRBJ2-5|TRBV19
CASSMQGLQETQYF
>TRBJ1-1|TRBV14
CASSLAFTEAFF
>TRBJ2-7|TRBV9
CASSDNYEQYF
>TRBJ2-7|TRBV2
CASSEVRVYEQYF
>TRBJ1-4|TRBV28
CASSLRNEKLFF
>TRBJ1-3|TRBV19
CASWGSSAGNTIYF
>TRBJ2-1|TRBV11-3
CASSPRGLAGYNEQFF
>TRBJ2-3|TRBV6-1
CASRNTGGYTDTQYF
>TRBJ2-1|TRBV30
CAGTILSSYNEQFF
>TRBJ1-1|TRBV7-3
CASSLRQGAFRNTEAFF
>TRBJ2-2|TRBV11-2
CASSFRQGSTGELFF
>TRBJ1-5|TRBV19
CASSNRGAGNQPQHF
>TRBJ2-1|TRBV18
CASSPLTGNTYNEQFF
>TRBJ2-7|TRBV7-9
CASSPTTGWVQYF
>TRBJ1-1|TRBV11-3
CASSAKGLFTEAFF
>TRBJ2-7|TRBV12-5
CASGLFGGEQYF
>TRBJ2-7|TRBV11-2
CASSLGLADLYEQYF
>TRBJ2-7|TRBV6-1
CASLLTYEQYF
>TRBJ1-1|TRBV21-1
CASSPYHGRKAHYTEAFF
>TRBJ2-1|TRBV11-3
CASSPSGRSHNEQFF
>TRBJ2-7|TRBV5-1
CASRLTPSAGGEQYF
>TRBJ2-1|TRBV9
CASSEAGVGYNEQFF
>TRBJ2-2|TRBV5-5
CASSLTAGANTGELFF
>TRBJ2-6|TRBV7-2
CASSLLPSGANVLTF
>TRBJ2-5|TRBV2
CASSTAGLQETQYF
>TRBJ2-5|TRBV28
CASSFAGGFQETQYF
>TRBJ2-7|TRBV5-5
CASSIAPGEGYEQYF
>TRBJ2-1|TRBV11-2
CASSLSSNLYNEQFF
>TRBJ2-1|TRBV29-1
CSVSGEGLNEQFF
>TRBJ2-3|TRBV9
CASSVGPGSSKDTQYF